Below are 7 T cell receptor beta chains sequenced from a single sample in a study of T-cell reconstitution after alpha-beta-depleted transplantation in children. For TCRbeta, the library was prepared with unique molecular identifiers. TCRdb re-analysed the PCR reads in MiXCR, keeping a single row per CDR3 protein. Of about 870,000 distinct CDR3 sequences in the sample, around 15% were seen once. The input for sequencing was PBMCs, mostly from graft donor cells, taken 360 days after TCRalphabeta/CD19-depleted stem cell transplant. These receptors originate from a male patient younger than 18 who had a stem cell transplant for acute lymphoblastic leukemia, so the T cells may come from the graft donor.

This clonotype was picked up a small number of times. The chain joins TRBV21-1 to TRBJ2-3; the tabulated D call, TRBD1, remains unverified against the DNA. TRBV21-1 represents a pseudogene. CDR3 length: 13 amino acids. CDR3 protein: CASPGGGTDTQYF. DNA for the CDR3: TGTGCCAGCCCGGGGGGTGGCACAGATACGCAGTATTTT.

In its sample, this clonotype was seen a few times. The chain recombines TRBV10-3 with TRBJ2-7, with 7 bases lining up with TRBD1. CDR3 length: 15 residues. Germline-derived CDR1 and CDR2 are ENHRY and SYGVKD. V shed 0 bases, J shed 3 bases, and the junction held 5 bases outside the gene matches. The CDR3 sequence is CAISESTGNNYEQYF. As DNA, the CDR3 is TGTGCCATCAGTGAGTCGACAGGGAACAACTACGAGCAGTACTTC.

There are many counts of this clonotype. V is TRBV5-1 and J is TRBJ2-5; D not certain. The CDR3 length is 16 residues. V lost 0 bases to trimming and J lost 1 base, with 13 bases between them. The germline CDR1 and CDR2 sequences are SGHRS and YFSETQ. In DNA, the CDR3 is TGCGCCAGCAGCTTGGGCCGCTTAGGGCTCCAAGAGACCCAGTACTTC. It is translated as CASSLGRLGLQETQYF.

This chain uses TRBV27 with TRBJ1-5; possibly TRBD1 for D (5 bases). The ends were cut back, 8 bases at V and 4 bases at J, with 15 bases in the middle. From germline, CDR1 is MNHEY and CDR2 SMNVEV (reference sequence). The CDR3 extends over 14 amino acids. CDR3 sequence (DNA): TGTGCCAGCCGTGTCCTAAGGGGAAATCAGCCCCAGCATTTT. It encodes CASRVLRGNQPQHF.

The chain uses TRBV4-1 and TRBJ2-7, with 7 nucleotides matching TRBD2. Trimming removed 0 bases from V and 5 bases from J; junction bases left unmatched: 10. Germline V gene lookup returns CDR1 MGHRA and CDR2 YSYEKL. The CDR3 length is 16 residues. The CDR3 protein is CASSQDQREGTHEQYF. DNA of the CDR3: TGCGCCAGCAGCCAAGACCAGCGGGAAGGAACCCACGAGCAGTACTTC.

In this sample, this clonotype turned up a few times. The chain recombines TRBV7-2 with TRBJ2-5; D possibly corresponds to TRBD2 (5 bases). CDR1 is SGHTA, CDR2 FQGNSA, per germline. This CDR3 has 17 amino acids. V gave up 2 bases and J gave up 5 bases, with 21 bases separating them. DNA of the CDR3: TGTGCCAGCAGCTTAAGAAAAACGGGAAGGGCGGAGGAGACCCAGTACTTC. As protein: CASSLRKTGRAEETQYF.

This clonotype was detected only a few times. The V gene is TRBV4-1, the J gene TRBJ2-7, with D possibly called TRBD1 or TRBD2 (5 bases each). The germline V gene has CDR1 MGHRA and CDR2 YSYEKL. With 0 bases removed from V and 0 bases from J, the gap between germline ends came to 18 bases. There are 18 residues in the CDR3. The CDR3 DNA reads as TGCGCCAGCAGCCAAGATCCGAGCATGAGGGGCCTCTCCTACGAGCAGTACTTC. It translates to CASSQDPSMRGLSYEQYF.